This TCR beta chain was observed in a study of T cell responses to AZD1222 COVID-19 vaccine. Overall study: Combined were second doses at about 4 or about 12 weeks. Broader study findings: Once two AZD1222 doses were given, Spike-specific TCR breadth and depth went up.

Details on this clone: No antigen is known for it.

TCRdb keeps only in-frame clones here, not all; method: immunoSEQ multiplex PCR. The table includes about 120,000 clones, about nine tenths detected once. The CDR3 covers 15 residues. Germline CDR1 reads SGHDT; CDR2 reads YYEEEE. V lost 0 bases and J 7 bases, leaving 17 bases between the germline ends. Sequences were derived from peripheral blood, sampled on day 0 of AZD1222 vaccination. The sequence came from an adult in good health. The chain links TRBV5-6 to TRBJ2-7, with D possibly matching TRBD2 (5 bases). CDR3 amino acids: CASSLVAGWAREQYF. The CDR3 DNA follows: TGTGCCAGCAGCTTGGTTGCGGGTTGGGCGCGGGAGCAGTACTTC.